The 21 T cell receptor beta chains in this list originate from one sample, sequenced in a study of blood T cell repertoires in COVID-19. The table came from immunoSEQ multiplex PCR; TCRdb's copy has only in-frame clones and leaves some out. The sample has around 130,000 clones, approximately 77% seen once. Sequences were obtained from peripheral blood. The receptors here all came from an elderly man with acute or convalescent COVID-19.

This clone was detected once. V is TRBV10-3 and J is TRBJ2-3; 10 bases fit TRBD2. CDR1 and CDR2 from the germline V gene are ENHRY and SYGVKD. The CDR3 consists of 16 residues. V was clipped by 4 bases and J by 1 base; unmatched bases: 5. This CDR3 is CAISASAGGGTDTQYF. The DNA of the CDR3 is TGTGCCATCAGTGCGTCAGCGGGGGGGGGCACAGATACGCAGTATTTT.

This clone appeared once. The genes are TRBV19 and TRBJ1-2, with 7 bases that match TRBD1. J lost 0 bases, V lost 6 bases, and 13 bases had no gene match. Germline CDR1 LNHDA, CDR2 SQIVND (reference sequence). CDR3 length: 17 residues. CDR3: CASSQNSGTATNYGYTF. The CDR3 nucleotides are TGTGCCAGTAGCCAAAATTCCGGGACAGCTACTAACTATGGCTACACCTTC.

As regards this clone: Within the sample, other DNA sequences also encode this same CDR3. The chain couples TRBV4-1 to TRBJ2-7; 9 nucleotides match TRBD1. This CDR3 contains 13 residues. With V trimmed by 3 bases and J by 4 bases, 1 base remained unmatched. Germline V CDR1 and CDR2: MGHRA, YSYEKL. The CDR3 loop reads CASSQTGGYEQYF. CDR3 DNA: TGCGCCAGCAGCCAGACAGGGGGGTACGAGCAGTACTTC.

The rearrangement uses TRBV19 and TRBJ2-7, with TRBD1 matching 7 bases. The V and J ends lost 4 bases and 6 bases, in that order; junction bases with no gene match: 12. This CDR3 comprises 15 residues. Germline-derived CDR1 and CDR2 are LNHDA and SQIVND (reference sequence). The CDR3 spells CASSTSDRTIGEQYF. CDR3 DNA: TGTGCCAGTAGTACCTCGGACAGGACGATTGGCGAGCAGTACTTC.

This chain joins TRBV4-2 and TRBJ1-4, with a tentative D call TRBD1 (6 bases). This CDR3 is 20 amino acids long. The V and J ends lost 0 bases and 7 bases respectively, with 27 bases between them. CDR1 is LGHNA, CDR2 YNFKEQ, per germline. The CDR3 protein is CASSQEGLWDTWFGFEKLFF. The CDR3, as DNA: TGTGCCAGCAGCCAAGAAGGACTGTGGGACACCTGGTTCGGTTTTGAAAAACTGTTTTTT.

This sequence joins TRBV27 and TRBJ1-1, with D possibly TRBD1 on 5 matching bases. CDR1 MNHEY and CDR2 SMNVEV come from the germline V gene (reference sequence). The V end lost 3 bases, the J end lost 4 bases, and 9 bases lay between the germline ends. The CDR3 has 13 residues. CDR3 region: CASSFTGLTEAFF. In nucleotides, the CDR3 is TGTGCCAGCAGTTTCACAGGCCTCACTGAAGCTTTCTTT.

On this clone: Different DNA sequences within this sample yield the same CDR3. This chain joins TRBV6-1 and TRBJ2-7, with D possibly being TRBD1 (6 bases). Germline V gene sequence: CDR1 MNHNS, CDR2 SASEGT. This CDR3 is 15 amino acids long. Trimming removed 0 bases at V and 4 bases at J, with 13 bases between. The CDR3 loop reads CASSEAWGQLYEQYF. The CDR3 nucleotides are TGTGCCAGCAGTGAAGCCTGGGGGCAATTGTACGAGCAGTACTTC.

The V and J genes are TRBV5-6 and TRBJ1-2; D is ambiguous. CDR3 length: 15 amino acids. Between the trimmed V and J ends, which lost 3 bases and 4 bases, there was a span of 16 bases. Germline V gives CDR1 SGHDT, CDR2 YYEEEE. Here the CDR3 reads CASSSGRTLSYGYTF. The CDR3 DNA reads TGTGCCAGCAGCTCCGGGAGAACCCTAAGCTATGGCTACACCTTC. The full variable domain, rest sourced from reference TRBV5-6 and TRBJ1-2, is DAGVTQSPTHLIKTRGQQVTLRCSPKSGHDTVSWYQQALGQGPQFIFQYYEEEERQRGNFPDRFSGHQFPNYSSELNVNALLLGDSALYLCASSSGRTLSYGYTFGSGTRLTVV.

The chain combines TRBV30 with TRBJ1-1, with D possibly being TRBD1 (5 bases). CDR3 length: 15 residues. Trimming left V 1 base short and J 6 bases short, with 18 bases between. The germline CDR1 and CDR2 sequences are GTSNPN and SVGIG (reference sequence). CDR3 nucleotides: TGTGCCTGGAGTGAAGAAATCCAGGGAATCGCTGAAGCTTTCTTT. This gives the protein CAWSEEIQGIAEAFF.

This clone was counted only a few times. The rearrangement links TRBV19 to TRBJ1-5; TRBD1 agrees at 11 bases. The CDR3 spans 16 residues. The germline gives CDR1 LNHDA, CDR2 SQIVND (reference sequence). Trimming cost V 5 bases and J 6 bases; bases outside gene matches: 9. The CDR3 reads CASSSRDRGFGQPQHF. The CDR3 DNA reads TGTGCCAGTAGTTCCCGGGACAGGGGGTTTGGTCAGCCCCAGCATTTT.

This clone was observed a single time. This chain uses TRBV6-2 or TRBV6-3 with TRBJ1-2; TRBD1 agrees at 7 bases. Germline assignment: CDR1 MNHEY and CDR2 SVGEGT. After removal of 5 bases from V and 0 bases from J, the junction contained 12 bases not matched to a gene. The CDR3 consists of 17 residues. The CDR3, as DNA: TGTGCCAGCAGTCAACCGGGACAGAAAATCTCTAACTATGGCTACACCTTC. Protein: CASSQPGQKISNYGYTF.

This clone was detected many times. The chain carries TRBV4-1 and TRBJ1-2; the match to TRBD1 covers 9 bases. The CDR3 extends over 16 amino acids. Germline V gene lookup returns CDR1 MGHRA and CDR2 YSYEKL. J gave up 2 bases and V 3 bases, and 7 bases lay outside the gene matches. The CDR3 sequence: CASSHGQGLINYGYTF. CDR3 nucleotides: TGCGCCAGCAGCCATGGACAGGGGTTGATCAACTATGGCTACACCTTC.

The rearrangement links TRBV7-3 to TRBJ2-1; tentative D call: TRBD1 (7 bases). Trimming removed 5 bases at V and 9 bases at J, with 17 bases between. There are 14 residues in the CDR3. Germline V gives CDR1 SGHTA, CDR2 FQGTGA. The CDR3 region is CASSEQGGLGEQFF. Written as DNA, the CDR3 is TGTGCCAGCAGCGAGCAGGGGGGTTTAGGTGAGCAGTTCTTC.

Comment on this clone: An end of the junction does not agree with germline; a read error may underlie this. This sequence joins TRBV7-7 and TRBJ2-1, with 11 bases lining up with TRBD2. The germline V gene encodes CDR1 SSHAT and CDR2 FNYEAQ (reference sequence). The CDR3 covers 16 residues. The CDR3 nucleotides read TGTGCTAGCAGCTTAAATTTAGCGGGGGGGCGAGGTGAGCAGTTCTTC. Translated, it gives CASSLNLAGGRGEQFF.

The chain employs TRBV7-9 and TRBJ2-3; perhaps TRBD1 as D (6 bases). The CDR3 consists of 14 residues. Germline assignment: CDR1 SEHNR and CDR2 FQNEAQ (reference sequence). Trimming stripped 6 bases from V and 3 bases from J, with 13 bases between. The CDR3 is CASSPGHPTDTQYF. CDR3 in DNA: TGTGCCAGCAGTCCGGGACACCCAACAGATACGCAGTATTTT.

In this sample, this clone turned up a few times. The chain employs TRBV6-5 and TRBJ1-1, with D possibly being TRBD1 (6 bases). The germline V gene has CDR1 MNHEY and CDR2 SVGAGI. V lost 0 bases to trimming and J lost 2 bases, with 10 bases between them. CDR3 length: 15 amino acids. CDR3: CASSYSSGTNTEAFF. The CDR3 coding sequence is TGTGCCAGCAGTTACTCATCCGGGACAAACACTGAAGCTTTCTTT.

The genes are TRBV3-1 (or the pseudogene TRBV3-2) and TRBJ2-1; no clear D. Per the germline V gene, CDR1 is LGHDT and CDR2 is YNNKEL (reference sequence). This CDR3 has 12 residues. V dropped 4 bases and J dropped 7 bases, with 8 bases sitting between them. CDR3 region: CASSRKSNEQFF. In DNA, the CDR3 is TGTGCCAGCAGCCGCAAGAGTAATGAGCAGTTCTTC.

V is TRBV15 and J is TRBJ2-1, with TRBD2 identical over 13 bases. The J segment lost 4 bases and the V segment lost 0 bases, leaving 9 bases of the junction unmatched. Germline CDR1 LNHNV, CDR2 YYDKDF (reference sequence). This CDR3 has 19 amino acids. The CDR3 spells CATSRDLTSGGPIYNEQFF. In DNA form, the CDR3 reads TGTGCCACCAGCAGAGATCTGACTAGCGGGGGGCCAATATACAATGAGCAGTTCTTC.

The CDR3 protein is CAISDSGLGGETQYF. The CDR3 nucleotides are TGTGCCATCAGTGACTCGGGACTAGGAGGAGAGACCCAGTACTTC. The chain employs TRBV10-3 and TRBJ2-5; 8 nucleotides match TRBD2. The CDR3 loop spans 15 amino acids. Trimming removed 3 bases from V and 4 bases from J; junction bases left unmatched: 7. The germline CDR1 and CDR2 sequences are ENHRY and SYGVKD.

The DNA of the CDR3 is TGTGCCAGTAGTAATCCAGGGGGCGTGGGATCAGATACGCAGTATTTT. Translation gives CASSNPGGVGSDTQYF. This chain uses TRBV19 with TRBJ2-3; 8 bases match TRBD1. J gave up 4 bases and V 4 bases, and 10 bases lay outside the gene matches. The CDR3 covers 16 residues. Germline loops: CDR1 LNHDA, CDR2 SQIVND (reference sequence).

The V and J genes are TRBV10-3 and TRBJ1-2, with D maybe TRBD1 (6 bases). CDR1 ENHRY and CDR2 SYGVKD come from the germline V gene. This CDR3 has 15 residues. V lost 0 bases, J lost 8 bases, and 16 bases lay in between. The CDR3 region is CAISESRVQGGGYTF. The CDR3, as DNA: TGTGCCATCAGTGAGTCGCGGGTACAGGGTGGAGGCTACACCTTC.